The rows below give T cell receptor beta chains drawn from one sample of a study of human T cells and chemical hapten exposure. TCRdb used MiXCR to reprocess the RACE reads, holding one entry per CDR3 protein. The data contain approximately 110,000 distinct CDR3 sequences, roughly a tenth of them singletons. The input for sequencing was whole blood, taken in connection with sensitization to the hapten diphenylcyclopropenone (DPC). These TCRs come from a woman aged 40 to 55 with alopecia areata. Some clones in this sample may be carry-over from other donors' samples. Each CDR3 is given with its conserved first and last residue. The D gene is left open where the match is weak. Size tells how often a clone was seen (once, few, many) or the class of an expanded clone, and some rows leave it out.

size: .
J: TRBJ1-2
D: .
V: TRBV20-1
CDR3: CSASSGGYTF
DNA: TGCAGTGCTAGTTCAGGAGGCTACACCTTC

size: many
J: TRBJ1-3
D: .
V: TRBV12-3/TRBV12-4
CDR3: CASSLEDGRTENTIYF
DNA: TGTGCCAGCAGTTTAGAGGACGGGAGGACTGAAAACACCATATATTTT

size: many
J: TRBJ2-7
D: TRBD1
V: TRBV4-2
CDR3: CASSQAGQTYEQYF
DNA: TGTGCCAGCAGCCAAGCGGGACAGACCTACGAGCAGTACTTC

size: few
J: TRBJ2-2
D: .
V: TRBV20-1
CDR3: CSARGQGRAGELFF
DNA: TGCAGTGCCCGAGGGCAGGGCCGGGCCGGGGAGCTGTTTTTT

size: .
J: TRBJ2-7
D: .
V: TRBV7-2
CDR3: CASSLGRGASYEQYF
DNA: TGTGCCAGCAGCCTCGGACGGGGGGCCTCCTACGAGCAGTACTTC

size: .
J: TRBJ2-7
D: TRBD2
V: TRBV20-1
CDR3: CSARLAGSYEQYF
DNA: TGCAGTGCTAGGCTAGCGGGTTCCTACGAGCAGTACTTC

size: medium-sized
J: TRBJ2-1
D: TRBD2
V: TRBV27
CDR3: CASRVAGGQNEQFF
DNA: TGTGCCAGCAGGGTAGCGGGGGGGCAAAATGAGCAGTTCTTC

size: .
J: TRBJ2-4
D: TRBD2
V: TRBV10-3
CDR3: CAISMTSSPDVSIQYF
DNA: TGTGCCATCAGTATGACTAGCTCCCCTGATGTGAGCATTCAGTACTTC

size: many
J: TRBJ2-3
D: .
V: TRBV7-3
CDR3: CASSFYGTDTQYF
DNA: TGTGCCAGCAGCTTCTATGGCACAGATACGCAGTATTTT

size: few
J: TRBJ2-3
D: TRBD1
V: TRBV28
CDR3: CASSSIPGQVGTDTQYF
DNA: TGTGCCAGCAGTTCTATACCGGGACAGGTTGGCACAGATACGCAGTATTTT

size: many
J: TRBJ2-7
D: TRBD1
V: TRBV7-9
CDR3: CASSPGQGRSYEQYF
DNA: TGTGCCAGCAGCCCGGGACAGGGTAGGTCCTACGAGCAGTACTTC

size: many
J: TRBJ1-1
D: .
V: TRBV5-1
CDR3: CASSLGHKPSNTEAFF
DNA: TGCGCCAGCAGCCTCGGACACAAGCCATCGAACACTGAAGCTTTCTTT

size: few
J: TRBJ1-2
D: .
V: TRBV5-6
CDR3: CASSLRGYGYTF
DNA: TGTGCCAGCAGCTTGCGGGGCTATGGCTACACCTTC

size: many
J: TRBJ2-5
D: .
V: TRBV20-1
CDR3: CSARDRETQYF
DNA: TGCAGTGCTAGAGATCGTGAGACCCAGTACTTC

size: many
J: TRBJ2-1
D: TRBD1
V: TRBV19
CDR3: CASSVGTGRGDEQFF
DNA: TGTGCCAGTAGTGTAGGGACAGGGCGAGGAGATGAGCAGTTCTTC

size: .
J: TRBJ2-3
D: TRBD1
V: TRBV5-1
CDR3: CASSRGQGTDTQYF
DNA: TGCGCCAGCAGCCGTGGACAGGGCACAGATACGCAGTATTTT

size: once
J: TRBJ1-2
D: .
V: TRBV12-3/TRBV12-4
CDR3: CASSLSSGTYYGYTF
DNA: TGTGCCAGCAGTTTATCTTCAGGGACCTACTATGGCTACACCTTC

size: .
J: TRBJ2-3
D: .
V: TRBV11-2
CDR3: CASSPEGGRDTQYF
DNA: TGTGCCAGCAGCCCCGAGGGGGGGCGGGATACGCAGTATTTT

size: many
J: TRBJ2-7
D: .
V: TRBV5-1
CDR3: CASSYGLGLGEQYF
DNA: TGCGCCAGCAGCTACGGACTCGGGCTTGGAGAGCAGTACTTC

size: many
J: TRBJ1-5
D: .
V: TRBV7-2
CDR3: CASSLIERDYQPQHF
DNA: TGTGCCAGCAGCTTAATCGAAAGGGACTATCAGCCCCAGCATTTT

size: few
J: TRBJ1-1
D: TRBD1
V: TRBV20-1
CDR3: CSAYGTGQGTEAFF
DNA: TGCAGTGCTTATGGGACAGGGCAGGGCACTGAAGCTTTCTTT

size: many
J: TRBJ2-6
D: .
V: TRBV11-3
CDR3: CASSSRNSGANVLTF
DNA: TGTGCCAGCAGCTCTCGGAACTCTGGGGCCAACGTCCTGACTTTC

size: few
J: TRBJ1-2
D: .
V: TRBV3-1
CDR3: CASSQARETGYTF
DNA: TGTGCCAGCAGCCAAGCGAGGGAAACTGGCTACACCTTC

size: many
J: TRBJ1-1
D: .
V: TRBV7-6
CDR3: CASSSGRRDTEAFF
DNA: TGTGCCAGCAGCTCGGGACGGAGAGACACTGAAGCTTTCTTT

size: .
J: TRBJ2-5
D: .
V: TRBV2
CDR3: CASRMSPRGPGETQYF
DNA: TGTGCCAGCAGGATGTCCCCTCGGGGGCCGGGCGAGACCCAGTACTTC

size: many
J: TRBJ2-7
D: .
V: TRBV6-5
CDR3: CASNKQGSYEQYF
DNA: TGTGCCAGCAACAAACAGGGATCCTACGAGCAGTACTTC

size: many
J: TRBJ2-1
D: TRBD2
V: TRBV3-1
CDR3: CASSHLAGGPYNEQFF
DNA: TGTGCCAGCAGCCATCTAGCGGGGGGCCCCTACAATGAGCAGTTCTTC

size: few
J: TRBJ2-1
D: TRBD2
V: TRBV12-3/TRBV12-4
CDR3: CASRTGLADNEQFF
DNA: TGTGCCAGCAGGACGGGACTAGCGGACAATGAGCAGTTCTTC

size: once
J: TRBJ1-3
D: .
V: TRBV12-3/TRBV12-4
CDR3: CASSPVGLSGNTIYF
DNA: TGTGCCAGCAGCCCGGTAGGGCTCTCTGGAAACACCATATATTTT

size: many
J: TRBJ1-2
D: .
V: TRBV7-9
CDR3: CASSYTGEKGYTF
DNA: TGTGCCAGCAGTTATACAGGAGAAAAGGGCTACACCTTC

size: .
J: TRBJ1-4
D: TRBD1
V: TRBV7-2
CDR3: CASSGQGKLFF
DNA: TGTGCCAGCAGCGGACAGGGCAAACTGTTTTTT

size: few
J: TRBJ1-2
D: .
V: TRBV12-3/TRBV12-4
CDR3: CASSWEGGQFGNFGYTF
DNA: TGTGCCAGCAGTTGGGAGGGCGGACAGTTCGGGAACTTTGGCTACACCTTC

size: many
J: TRBJ1-2
D: .
V: TRBV6-6
CDR3: CASRERVKTTGGYTF
DNA: TGTGCCAGCAGGGAGAGGGTGAAAACCACGGGAGGCTACACCTTC

size: many
J: TRBJ1-5
D: TRBD1
V: TRBV7-2
CDR3: CASSSDRGPNQPQHF
DNA: TGTGCCAGCAGCTCGGACAGGGGGCCCAATCAGCCCCAGCATTTT

size: few
J: TRBJ2-7
D: TRBD2
V: TRBV19
CDR3: CASGIAGGSYYEQYF
DNA: TGTGCCAGCGGGATAGCGGGGGGGAGCTACTACGAGCAGTACTTC

size: many
J: TRBJ2-3
D: TRBD1
V: TRBV6-2/TRBV6-3
CDR3: CASSPTDRARSDTQYF
DNA: TGTGCCAGCAGCCCGACTGACAGGGCCCGTTCAGATACGCAGTATTTT

size: few
J: TRBJ2-7
D: .
V: TRBV7-3
CDR3: CASSPSGPLDEQYF
DNA: TGTGCCAGCAGCCCCAGCGGCCCGCTTGACGAGCAGTACTTC

size: few
J: TRBJ1-1
D: .
V: TRBV6-2/TRBV6-3
CDR3: CASSYTRTGVKGTEAFF
DNA: TGTGCCAGCAGTTACACTCGAACCGGAGTCAAGGGAACTGAAGCTTTCTTT

size: many
J: TRBJ1-6
D: .
V: TRBV3-1
CDR3: CASSQDPGWNSPLHF
DNA: TGTGCCAGCAGCCAAGATCCAGGGTGGAATTCACCCCTCCACTTT

size: few
J: TRBJ2-4
D: .
V: TRBV7-8
CDR3: CASSLGQLGDIQYF
DNA: TGTGCCAGCAGCTTAGGACAGCTGGGGGACATTCAGTACTTC